Detailed here is one T cell receptor beta chain. This sample is part of a study of blood T cell repertoires in COVID-19. Study in general: Sources were T cells, B-cell-depleted T cells, or PBMCs; the material itself was cDNA or gDNA.

Clinical history as reported by participants underpinned cohort assignment. This CDR3 spans 16 amino acids. Per the germline V gene, CDR1 is MNHEY and CDR2 is SVGAGI. After removal of 0 bases from V and 7 bases from J, the junction contained 10 bases not matched to a gene. Profiling relied on immunoSEQ multiplex PCR, and the TCRdb table lists in-frame clones only, not all of them. The data contain under 200,000 clones, approximately 89% of them singletons. This receptor was taken from a woman aged 18-29 years who had recovered from COVID-19. The V gene is TRBV6-5, the J gene TRBJ2-7; 9 nucleotides align to TRBD2. Sequencing was performed on PBMCs or T cells enriched from blood (not recorded which). CDR3 in DNA: TGTGCCAGCAGTTACTCGGGTAGCGGGAGTTCAAGGGAGCAGTACTTC. It codes for CASSYSGSGSSREQYF.